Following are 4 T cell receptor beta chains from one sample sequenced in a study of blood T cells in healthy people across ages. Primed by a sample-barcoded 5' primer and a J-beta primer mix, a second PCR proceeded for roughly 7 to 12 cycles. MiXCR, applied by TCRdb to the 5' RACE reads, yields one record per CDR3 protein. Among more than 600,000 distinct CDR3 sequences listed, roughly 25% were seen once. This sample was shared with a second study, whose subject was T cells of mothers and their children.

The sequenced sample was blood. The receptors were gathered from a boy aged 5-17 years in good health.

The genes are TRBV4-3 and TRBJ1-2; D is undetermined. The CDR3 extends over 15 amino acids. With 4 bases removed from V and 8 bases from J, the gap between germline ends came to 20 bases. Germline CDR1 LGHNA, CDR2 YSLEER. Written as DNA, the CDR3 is TGCGCCAGCAGCCGCGGCAATATGGGCCAGGAGGGCTACACCTTC. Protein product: CASSRGNMGQEGYTF.

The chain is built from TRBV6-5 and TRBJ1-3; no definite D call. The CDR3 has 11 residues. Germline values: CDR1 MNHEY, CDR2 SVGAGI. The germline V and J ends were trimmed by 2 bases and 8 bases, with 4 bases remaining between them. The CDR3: CASSYGDTIYF. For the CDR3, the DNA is TGTGCCAGCAGTTACGGGGACACCATATATTTT.

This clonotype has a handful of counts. The CDR3 reads CAISEIAGEGEWQETQYF. The CDR3 DNA sequence: TGTGCCATCAGTGAAATAGCGGGAGAAGGGGAATGGCAGGAGACCCAGTACTTC. The J gene is TRBJ2-5, the V gene TRBV10-3; 9 bases match TRBD2. This CDR3 is built from 18 residues. Germline CDR1 reads ENHRY; CDR2 reads SYGVKD. The trim removed 3 bases at V and 5 bases at J, leaving 16 bases unmatched.

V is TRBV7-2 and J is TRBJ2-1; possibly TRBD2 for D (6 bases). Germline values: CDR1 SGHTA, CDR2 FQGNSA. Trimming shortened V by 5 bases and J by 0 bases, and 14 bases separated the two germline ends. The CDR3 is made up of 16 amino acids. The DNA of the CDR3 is TGTGCCAGCAGCCGCAGGGCGGGACTCTCCTACAATGAGCAGTTCTTC. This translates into CASSRRAGLSYNEQFF.